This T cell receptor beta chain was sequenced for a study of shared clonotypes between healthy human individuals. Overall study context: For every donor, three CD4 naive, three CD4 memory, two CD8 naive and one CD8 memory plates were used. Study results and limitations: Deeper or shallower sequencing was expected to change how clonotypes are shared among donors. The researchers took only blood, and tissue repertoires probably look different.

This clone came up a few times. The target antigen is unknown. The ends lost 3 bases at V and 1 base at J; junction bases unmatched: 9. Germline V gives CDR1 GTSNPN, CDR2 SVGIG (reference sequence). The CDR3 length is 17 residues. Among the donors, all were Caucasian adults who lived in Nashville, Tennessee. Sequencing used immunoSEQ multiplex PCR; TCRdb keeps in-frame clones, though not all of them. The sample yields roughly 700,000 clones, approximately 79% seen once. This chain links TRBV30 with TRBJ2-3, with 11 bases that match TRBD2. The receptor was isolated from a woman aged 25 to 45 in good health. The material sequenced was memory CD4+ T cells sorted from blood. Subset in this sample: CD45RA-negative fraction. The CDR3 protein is CAWRVAGGPGGTDTQYF. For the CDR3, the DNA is TGTGCCTGGAGGGTAGCGGGAGGGCCAGGGGGCACAGATACGCAGTATTTT.